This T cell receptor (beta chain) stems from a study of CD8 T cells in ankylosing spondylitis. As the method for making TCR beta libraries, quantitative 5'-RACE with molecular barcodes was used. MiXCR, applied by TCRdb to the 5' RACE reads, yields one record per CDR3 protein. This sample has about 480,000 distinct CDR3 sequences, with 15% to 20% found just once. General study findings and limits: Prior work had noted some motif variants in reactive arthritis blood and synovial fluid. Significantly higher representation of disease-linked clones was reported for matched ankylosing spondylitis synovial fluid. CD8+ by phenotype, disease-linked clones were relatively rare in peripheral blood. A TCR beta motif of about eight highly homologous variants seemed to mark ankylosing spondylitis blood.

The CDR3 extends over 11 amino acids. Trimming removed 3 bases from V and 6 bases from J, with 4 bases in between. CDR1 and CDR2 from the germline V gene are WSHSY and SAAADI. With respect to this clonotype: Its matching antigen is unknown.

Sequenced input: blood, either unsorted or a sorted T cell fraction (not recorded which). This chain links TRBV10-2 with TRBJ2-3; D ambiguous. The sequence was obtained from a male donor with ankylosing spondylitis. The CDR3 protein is CASSEVDTQYF. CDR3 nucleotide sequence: TGCGCCAGCAGTGAAGTCGATACGCAGTATTTT.